This TCR beta chain comes out of a study of Ad26.COV2.S vaccination and SARS-CoV-2 variants. Overall study: A COV1001 Ad26.COV2.S trial-arm participant provided the sample. General observations from the study: Whether participants received vaccine or placebo, their non-spike TCR breadth was similar. Total T cell responses may have been underestimated by the TCR breadth and depth analyses.

Germline V gives CDR1 KGHSH, CDR2 LQKENI. The CDR3 is 15 amino acids. V lost 1 base, J lost 2 bases, and 3 bases stayed unmatched. As regards this clone: Its antigen is not identified.

Treatment indicated: around 19 received Ad26.COV2.S at low or high dose, single or two shots; 5 received placebo; per-sample allocation not given. Specimens were obtained on day 63 following the first vaccine or placebo injection. Donation was by an adult aged 18-55 years who was in Boston. The repertoire was sequenced with immunoSEQ multiplex PCR; TCRdb's copy has only in-frame clones and lacks some. Here the sample spans 320,000 or so clones, roughly nine tenths being singletons. The chain employs TRBV18 and TRBJ2-3, with 7 bases that match TRBD2. The sequence was obtained from a person between 18 and 65 years old who received the Ad26.COV2.S COVID-19 vaccine or a placebo. The sequences come from peripheral blood, collected in a trial of Ad26.COV2.S vaccine versus placebo. In DNA, the CDR3 is TGTGCCAGCTCACCACTGCTAGCGGACACAGATACGCAGTATTTT. Amino acid sequence: CASSPLLADTDTQYF.